These T cell receptor beta chains were read from a single sample in a study of blood T cell repertoires in COVID-19. The assay was immunoSEQ multiplex PCR, and TCRdb's table has in-frame clones only and misses some. In the table there are about 260,000 clones, about nine tenths of which are singletons. Sequenced sample: peripheral blood. These receptors were collected from a man aged 40-55 years with active or convalescent COVID-19. The conserved cysteine and the conserved F or W are not part of the CDR3 here.

CDR3aa: ASPIRAFFGGHQPQH
v_gene: TRBV21-1

CDR3aa: ASSLGSGVKNEQY
v_gene: TRBV7-9

CDR3aa: ASSLVGDTQY
v_gene: TRBV11-2

CDR3aa: SVTGGDTGELF
v_gene: TRBV29-1

CDR3aa: ASSVDWASGANVLT
v_gene: TRBV9

CDR3aa: ASSVFPGTGGDYGYT
v_gene: TRBV9

CDR3aa: ASSLEGFRYNEQF
v_gene: TRBV13

CDR3aa: AISGRGTSQETQY
v_gene: TRBV10-3

CDR3aa: ASSVDTNNEKLF
v_gene: TRBV9

CDR3aa: ASSAGTDQPQH
v_gene: TRBV11-3

CDR3aa: ASSPLVGRDTGELF
v_gene: TRBV18

CDR3aa: ASSPRQGAFGNTIY
v_gene: TRBV3-1/TRBV3-2

CDR3aa: ASSSGHLYGYT
v_gene: TRBV11-2

CDR3aa: AISESQGQGEDGYT
v_gene: TRBV10-3

CDR3aa: SVGQGTEAF
v_gene: TRBV29-1

CDR3aa: ASSPRGGPPTDTQY
v_gene: TRBV7-6

CDR3aa: ASGGLTYEQY
v_gene: TRBV2

CDR3aa: ASNLDSRTNQPQH
v_gene: TRBV19

CDR3aa: ASSSNRVSYNSPLH
v_gene: TRBV5-1

CDR3aa: ATSDPRGAGVETQY
v_gene: TRBV24-1

CDR3aa: ASTSGASTEAF
v_gene: TRBV21-1

CDR3aa: ASRLGQGDTEAF
v_gene: TRBV2

CDR3aa: SVWLSGNTIY
v_gene: TRBV29-1

CDR3aa: ASQQSFPNGYT
v_gene: TRBV2

CDR3aa: ASSERLAGSIAYEQY
v_gene: TRBV6-1

CDR3aa: ASSLGDYNSPLH
v_gene: TRBV7-3

CDR3aa: ASSYRDIWTDTQY
v_gene: TRBV7-9

CDR3aa: ASSETRGLNQPQH
v_gene: TRBV2

CDR3aa: ASSPVGQGAPEQY
v_gene: TRBV18

CDR3aa: ASRQDYRVTDTQY
v_gene: TRBV19

CDR3aa: ASSPTGINTEAF
v_gene: TRBV6-6

CDR3aa: ASVGASGDNTGELF
v_gene: TRBV12-5

CDR3aa: ATSKAGGGTEAF
v_gene: TRBV24-1

CDR3aa: AWSTGHTGELF
v_gene: TRBV30

CDR3aa: ASSPRDRGQETQY
v_gene: TRBV19

CDR3aa: ASTDRGWVLTGELF
v_gene: TRBV28

CDR3aa: ASSAEKRDRWNEKLF
v_gene: TRBV9

CDR3aa: ASSPQGGQGFNEQF
v_gene: TRBV3-1/TRBV3-2

CDR3aa: ASSPVDRVEGELF
v_gene: TRBV27

CDR3aa: ASSPQGVGNQPQH
v_gene: TRBV18

CDR3aa: AWDRGGNTGELF
v_gene: TRBV30

CDR3aa: ASRGQISRIVREPTYNEQF
v_gene: TRBV5-1

CDR3aa: ATTGQMNTEAF
v_gene: TRBV2

CDR3aa: ASGTGTGNFNEQF
v_gene: TRBV5-1

CDR3aa: AWLEQGPGELF
v_gene: TRBV30

CDR3aa: ASSRTRTGSTGELF
v_gene: TRBV4-2

CDR3aa: ASSSGDSGGVEQF
v_gene: TRBV5-1

CDR3aa: ASSQEARGITF
v_gene: TRBV3-1/TRBV3-2

CDR3aa: ASSEEGEKLF
v_gene: TRBV25-1

CDR3aa: ASSYSTLGGVSPLH
v_gene: TRBV6-5

CDR3aa: ASSLASGQGFNTGELF
v_gene: TRBV28

CDR3aa: ARNMPDRGDTQY
v_gene: TRBV5-3

CDR3aa: ASSDGTGAGSPLH
v_gene: TRBV6-4

CDR3aa: ASSVGTSGTYEQY
v_gene: TRBV9

CDR3aa: ASSLGGLGATIY
v_gene: TRBV7-2

CDR3aa: ASSSRRGGTEAF
v_gene: TRBV5-1